The clone carrying this T cell receptor beta chain was found many times. Its antigen remains unknown. CDR3 size: 17 residues. These data come from a study of CD8 T cells in ankylosing spondylitis. General study results and limits: Seemingly distinctive of ankylosing spondylitis blood was a TCR beta motif formed by eight highly homologous variants.

As the method for making TCR beta libraries, quantitative 5'-RACE with molecular barcodes was used. MiXCR, run by TCRdb on the 5' RACE reads, gives a single entry per CDR3 protein. The table has some 240,000 distinct CDR3 sequences, approximately 7.4% seen once. The chain combines TRBV21-1 with TRBJ2-6. TRBV21-1 is reported as a pseudogene. The sequenced sample consisted of blood, either unsorted or a sorted T cell fraction (not recorded which). This TCR was recovered from a male donor with ankylosing spondylitis. CDR3: CASSKDPQHSGANVLTF. CDR3 nucleotide sequence: TGTGCCAGCAGCAAAGATCCACAGCACTCTGGGGCCAACGTCCTGACTTTC.